The 16 T cell receptor beta chains listed next were all sequenced from one sample in a study of PD-1 blockade in mismatch repair-deficient tumors. Repertoires were generated with immunoSEQ multiplex PCR, while TCRdb's copy carries only in-frame clones and drops some. The sample lists some 45,000 clones; 77% were seen once. Source: PBMCs, taken before pembrolizumab treatment. The receptor set was obtained from an adult with mismatch repair-deficient cancer.

The J gene is TRBJ1-5, the V gene TRBV6-1; no clear D. V was cut by 6 bases and J by 2 bases, with 11 bases left in between. Looked up from germline, CDR1 is MNHNS and CDR2 is SASEGT. The CDR3 length is 14 residues. CDR3 in amino acids: CASRTDFRNQPQHF. CDR3 nucleotides: TGTGCCAGCAGAACAGACTTCCGCAATCAGCCCCAGCATTTT.

The rearrangement uses TRBV6-1 and TRBJ2-7, with D tentatively TRBD2 (5 bases). V gave up 1 base and J gave up 2 bases, with 9 bases separating them. This CDR3 is 14 amino acids long. Germline V gene data show CDR1 as MNHNS and CDR2 as SASEGT. Here the CDR3 DNA reads TGTGCCAGCAGTGAAGGGAGGACCACCTACGAGCAGTACTTC. This sequence encodes CASSEGRTTYEQYF.

The rearrangement links TRBV2 to TRBJ1-5, with D unresolved. This CDR3 spans 14 amino acids. Trimming pared 5 bases from V and 4 bases from J, leaving 12 bases between. Looked up from germline, CDR1 is SNHLY and CDR2 is FYNNEI. This chain's CDR3 is CASSTFAGNQPQHF. As DNA, the CDR3 is TGTGCCAGCAGTACCTTTGCGGGGAATCAGCCCCAGCATTTT.

This clone was picked up a small number of times. The chain couples TRBV11-1 to TRBJ2-2, with no clear D. V shed 7 bases and J shed 4 bases, with 10 bases lying between them. Germline assignment: CDR1 SGHAT and CDR2 FQDESV (reference sequence). The CDR3 has 13 residues. The CDR3 protein is CASKFRITGELFF. CDR3 in DNA: TGTGCCAGCAAGTTTAGGATCACCGGGGAGCTGTTTTTT.

The chain couples TRBV5-4 to TRBJ2-5; 11 nucleotides line up with TRBD2. Germline V CDR1 and CDR2: SGHNT, YYREEE (reference sequence). Trimming took 4 bases from V and 1 from J; bases not matched to a gene: 9. The CDR3 loop spans 17 amino acids. The CDR3 spells CASSIGGLAEIQETQYF. The CDR3 region has the DNA TGTGCCAGCAGCATTGGGGGACTAGCGGAAATCCAAGAGACCCAGTACTTC.

V usage is TRBV19 and J usage is TRBJ1-5; 7 bases line up with TRBD1. CDR3 length: 13 amino acids. Trimming took 2 bases from V and 9 from J; bases not matched to a gene: 4. Germline V lookup: CDR1 LNHDA, CDR2 SQIVND (reference sequence). CDR3 nucleotide sequence: TGTGCCAGTAGTATATCACAGGGGTGGCCCCAGCATTTT. Protein product: CASSISQGWPQHF.

The J gene is TRBJ2-4, the V gene TRBV10-3; D not resolved. Germline V lookup: CDR1 ENHRY, CDR2 SYGVKD. V was clipped by 6 bases and J by 1 base, with 16 bases between them. CDR3 length: 16 amino acids. The CDR3 here is CAIRPEVPGAKNIQYF. Written as DNA, the CDR3 is TGTGCCATCAGACCCGAAGTCCCTGGGGCCAAAAACATTCAGTACTTC.

In its sample, this clone was seen once. The chain is built from TRBV5-6 and TRBJ1-1; D perhaps matches TRBD1 (6 bases). The CDR3 extends over 13 amino acids. The germline gives CDR1 SGHDT, CDR2 YYEEEE. V lost 4 bases and J 1 base, leaving 8 bases between the germline ends. The CDR3 region has the DNA TGTGCCAGCAGCGCGACAGGGAACACTGAAGCTTTCTTT. Amino acid sequence: CASSATGNTEAFF.

By its share, this clone is medium-sized. This chain uses TRBV28 with TRBJ1-1; D ambiguous. In germline, CDR1 is MDHEN, CDR2 SYDVKM. The CDR3 covers 13 residues. The V gene lost 5 bases and the J gene lost 7 bases, with 14 bases spanning the gap. CDR3 nucleotide sequence: TGTGCCAGCAGTCTAAGCCGTTGGGGTGAAGCTTTCTTT. Translated, it gives CASSLSRWGEAFF.

The chain is built from TRBV19 and TRBJ2-2; TRBD2 matches at 14 bases. The V gene end was trimmed by 5 bases and the J gene end by 0 bases; junction bases not matched to a gene: 8. The V gene's germline CDR1 is LNHDA and CDR2 SQIVND (reference sequence). The CDR3 spans 19 residues. CDR3 sequence: CASSGLAGGGWSNTGELFF. Written as DNA, the CDR3 is TGTGCCAGTAGTGGACTAGCGGGAGGAGGATGGTCGAACACCGGGGAGCTGTTTTTT.

The chain carries TRBV29-1 and TRBJ2-2; D tentatively reads TRBD1 or TRBD2 (7 bases each). Trimming shortened V by 6 bases and J by 4 bases, and 18 bases separated the two germline ends. CDR1 SQVTM and CDR2 ANQGSEA come from the germline V gene. CDR3 length: 15 residues. The CDR3 spells CSVGGTAASTGELFF. In nucleotides, the CDR3 is TGCAGCGTGGGAGGGACAGCGGCCAGCACCGGGGAGCTGTTTTTT.

The V gene is TRBV4-1, the J gene TRBJ2-7; the D gene is possibly TRBD2 (5 bases). This CDR3 is built from 14 residues. V dropped 4 bases and J dropped 0 bases, with 10 bases sitting between them. Germline-derived CDR1 and CDR2 are MGHRA and YSYEKL. The CDR3 is CASSPRTDSYEQYF. CDR3 nucleotide sequence: TGCGCCAGCAGCCCCCGGACTGACTCCTACGAGCAGTACTTC.

CDR3 loop: CAIRTFLRDTNTYEQYF. For the CDR3, the DNA is TGTGCCATCAGGACATTTCTCCGGGACACGAACACCTACGAGCAGTACTTC. This chain joins TRBV10-3 and TRBJ2-7, with D possibly matching TRBD1 (6 bases). In germline, CDR1 is ENHRY, CDR2 SYGVKD. CDR3 size: 17 residues. Trimming cost V 6 bases and J 2 bases, with 23 bases left between them.

V usage is TRBV29-1 and J usage is TRBJ1-1; no clear D. The CDR3 spans 13 residues. Germline CDR1 SQVTM, CDR2 ANQGSEA. Trimming shortened V by 5 bases and J by 2 bases, and 12 bases separated the two germline ends. CDR3 sequence (DNA): TGCAGCGTTTCGGGATTGGACAACACTGAAGCTTTCTTT. It encodes CSVSGLDNTEAFF.

This clone was detected a few times. This chain uses TRBV7-9 with TRBJ2-7; TRBD2 matches at 10 bases. The V segment lost 5 bases and the J segment 2 bases; nucleotides outside the gene matches: 0. The CDR3 contains 13 residues. Germline assignment: CDR1 SEHNR and CDR2 FQNEAQ (reference sequence). CDR3 bases: TGTGCCAGCAGCAGCGGGAGGGCCTACGAGCAGTACTTC. Translating it yields CASSSGRAYEQYF.

The chain links TRBV7-8 to TRBJ1-2, with D maybe TRBD1 (6 bases). Trimming pared 2 bases from V and 4 bases from J, leaving 20 bases between. From germline, CDR1 is SGHVS and CDR2 FQNEAQ. The CDR3 is 17 residues long. The DNA of the CDR3 is TGTGCCAGCAGCTTAATGGCTGGGGGGGCGTCGGGCTATGGCTACACCTTC. As protein: CASSLMAGGASGYGYTF. The whole variable domain, filled in from reference TRBV7-8 and TRBJ1-2, reads GAGVSQSPRYKVAKRGQDVALRCDPISGHVSLFWYQQALGQGPEFLTYFQNEAQLDKSGLPSDRFFAERPEGSVSTLKIQRTQQEDSAVYLCASSLMAGGASGYGYTFGSGTRLTVV.